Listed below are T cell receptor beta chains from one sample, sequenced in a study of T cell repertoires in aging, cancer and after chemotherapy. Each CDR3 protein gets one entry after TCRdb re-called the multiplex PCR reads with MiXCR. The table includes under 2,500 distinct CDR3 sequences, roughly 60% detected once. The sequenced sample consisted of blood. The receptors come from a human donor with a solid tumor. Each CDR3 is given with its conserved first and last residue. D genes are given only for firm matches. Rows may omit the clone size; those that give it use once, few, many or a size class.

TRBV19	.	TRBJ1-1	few	TGTGCCAGTAGTACCCAGAACACTGAAGCTTTCTTT	CASSTQNTEAFF
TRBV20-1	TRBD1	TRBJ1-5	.	TGCAGTGCTAGGGCAGTCTGGACAGGGAACCAGCCCCAGCATTTT	CSARAVWTGNQPQHF
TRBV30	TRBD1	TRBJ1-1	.	TGTGCCTGGGAGGACAGGGCCAAAGACTACATGAACACTGAAGCTTTCTTT	CAWEDRAKDYMNTEAFF
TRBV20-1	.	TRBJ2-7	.	TGCAGTGCCTTGACTAGTAGCTACGAGCAGTACTTC	CSALTSSYEQYF
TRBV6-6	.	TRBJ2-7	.	TGTGCCAGCGCAGGGGGGTACTACGAGCAGTACTTC	CASAGGYYEQYF
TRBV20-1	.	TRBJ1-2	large	TGCAGTGCCCCGGATGGCTATGGCTACACCTTC	CSAPDGYGYTF
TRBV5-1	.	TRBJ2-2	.	TGCGCCAGCAGCTTGGCAGTGAACACCGGGGAGCTGTTTTTT	CASSLAVNTGELFF
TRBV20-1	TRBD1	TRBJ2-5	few	TGCAGTGCCGTCCGGACAGGGAAGGAGACCCAGTACTTC	CSAVRTGKETQYF
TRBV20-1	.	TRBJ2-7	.	TGCAGTGCTAGAGAAAAGGGTATGGGAACGTTCTACAAGCAGTACTTC	CSAREKGMGTFYKQYF
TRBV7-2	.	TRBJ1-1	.	TGTGCCAGCAGCTTACAGGGGCGGACTGAAGCTTTCTTT	CASSLQGRTEAFF
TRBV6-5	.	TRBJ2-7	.	TGTGCCAGCAGTGAGTACGCCCAGAGCTCCTACGAGCAGTACTTC	CASSEYAQSSYEQYF
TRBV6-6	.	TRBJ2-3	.	TGTGCCAGCAGTCTTTACCTTGGGGCGTCTCGTACAGATACGCAGTATTTT	CASSLYLGASRTDTQYF
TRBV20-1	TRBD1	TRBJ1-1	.	TGCAGTGCGAGACAGGGGGCTTACGAAGCTTTCTTT	CSARQGAYEAFF
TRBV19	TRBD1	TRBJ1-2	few	TGTGCCAGTAGTACTACAGGGGGCGATGGCTACACCTTC	CASSTTGGDGYTF
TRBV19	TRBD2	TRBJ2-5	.	TGTGCCAGTAGTCCTCTAGCGGGGGAAGGACAGACCCAGTACTTC	CASSPLAGEGQTQYF
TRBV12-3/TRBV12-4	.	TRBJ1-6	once	TGTGCCAGCAGTCCTGGAGTAGGGCAGGGTTCACCCCTCCACTTT	CASSPGVGQGSPLHF
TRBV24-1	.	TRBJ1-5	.	TGTGCCACCAGTGACCGGGACGGTGGATTCAATCAGCCCCAGCATTTT	CATSDRDGGFNQPQHF
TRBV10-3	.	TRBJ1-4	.	TGTGCCATCAGGCGGGGGCGGGATGAAAAACTGTTTTTT	CAIRRGRDEKLFF
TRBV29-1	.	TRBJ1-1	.	TGCAGCGTTGAATTGATGACTGAAGCTTTCTTT	CSVELMTEAFF
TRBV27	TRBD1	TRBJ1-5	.	TGTGCCAGCAGTATTGACAGGGCGAATCAGCCCCAGCATTTT	CASSIDRANQPQHF
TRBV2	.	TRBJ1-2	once	TGTGCCAGCACGACCATAGGTAACTATGGCTACACCTTC	CASTTIGNYGYTF
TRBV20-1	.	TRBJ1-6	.	TGCAGTGCCCCCGGGTTTTCCCGCGCTAATAATTCACCCCTCCACTTT	CSAPGFSRANNSPLHF
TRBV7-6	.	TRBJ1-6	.	TGTGCCAGCAGCTCTGGGGGGGGAAATTCACCCCTCCACTTT	CASSSGGGNSPLHF
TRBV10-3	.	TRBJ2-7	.	TGTGCCATCAGTGATAGGGTCTACTACGAGCAGTACTTC	CAISDRVYYEQYF
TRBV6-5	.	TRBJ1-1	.	TGTGCCTCCCTTAGCGCGACTGAAGCTTTCTTT	CASLSATEAFF
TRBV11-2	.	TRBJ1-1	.	TGTGCCAGCAGCTTAGAGGTGGCCCTTACCACTGAAGCTTTCTTT	CASSLEVALTTEAFF
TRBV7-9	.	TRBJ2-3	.	TGTGCCAGCCTACAGGGTGGTGGAGTTTGGGCAGATACGCAGTATTTT	CASLQGGGVWADTQYF
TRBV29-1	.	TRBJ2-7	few	TGCAGCGTTGTTTTAGGGGATCGCTTCTACGAGCAGTACTTC	CSVVLGDRFYEQYF
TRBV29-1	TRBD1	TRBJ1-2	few	TGCAGCGCTTGGACAGGGGACGCGTATGGCTACACCTTC	CSAWTGDAYGYTF
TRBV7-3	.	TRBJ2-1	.	TGTGCCAGCGCTCCGGGGGCTTCCTCCTACAATGAGCAGTTCTTC	CASAPGASSYNEQFF
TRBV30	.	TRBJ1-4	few	TGTGCCTGGAGACCAAGGGGTGCTAATGAAAAACTGTTTTTT	CAWRPRGANEKLFF
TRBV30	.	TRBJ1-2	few	TGTGCCTGGAGTCTAGGGGTATGGGATGGCTACACCTTC	CAWSLGVWDGYTF
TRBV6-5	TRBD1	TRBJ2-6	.	TGTGCCAGCAGTCAAATTCGGGACAGGGTTTGGACTGGGGCCAACGTCCTGACTTTC	CASSQIRDRVWTGANVLTF
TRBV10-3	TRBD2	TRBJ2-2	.	TGTGCCATCAGTGTATCTAGCGGGGGCCCTCCCGGGGAGCTGTTTTTT	CAISVSSGGPPGELFF
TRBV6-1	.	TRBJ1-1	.	TGTGCCAGCTGGGGGGTTGTTGAAGCTTTCTTT	CASWGVVEAFF
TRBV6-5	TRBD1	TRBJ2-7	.	TGTGCCAGCAGCGGACAGGGGTACTACGAGCAGTACTTC	CASSGQGYYEQYF
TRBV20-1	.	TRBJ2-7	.	TGCAGTGCTAGAGATCTGGGTGAGCAGTACTTC	CSARDLGEQYF
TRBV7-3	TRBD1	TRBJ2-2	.	TGTGCCAGCAGCACCCAGGGGGCGGGCACCGGGGAGCTGTTTTTT	CASSTQGAGTGELFF
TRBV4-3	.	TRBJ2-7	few	TGCGCCAGCAGCCCCGGCGTCCCCTCCTACGAGCAGTACTTC	CASSPGVPSYEQYF
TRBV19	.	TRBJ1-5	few	TGTGCCAGTAGTATAGACGCGGGTCGGGATCAGCCCCAGCATTTT	CASSIDAGRDQPQHF
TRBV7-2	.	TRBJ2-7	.	TGTGCCAGCAGCTTCGGTCTCTCGAGGAACTCCTACGAGCAGTACTTC	CASSFGLSRNSYEQYF
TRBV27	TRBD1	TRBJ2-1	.	TGTGCCAGCAGTCTTGGACAGGAACCCCTACCGATATACAATGAGCAGTTCTTC	CASSLGQEPLPIYNEQFF
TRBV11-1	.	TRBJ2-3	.	TGTGCCAGCAGCATAGGCCGGGATACGCAGTATTTT	CASSIGRDTQYF
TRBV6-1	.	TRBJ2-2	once	TGTGCCAGCAGTGAATTGGCCCATCAGTTAACCGGGGAGCTGTTTTTT	CASSELAHQLTGELFF
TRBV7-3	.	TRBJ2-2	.	TGTGCCAGCAGTCAGTACGGGAACACCGGGGAGCTGTTTTTT	CASSQYGNTGELFF
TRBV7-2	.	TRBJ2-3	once	TGTGCCAGCAGCTTAGGCGTCGGAACCACAGATACGCAGTATTTT	CASSLGVGTTDTQYF
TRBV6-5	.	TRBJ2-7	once	TGTGCCAGCAGTTACTACGAGCAGTACTTC	CASSYYEQYF
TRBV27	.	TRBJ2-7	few	TGTGCCAGCAGGCAACAGGGTGACTCCTCTTCCGAGCAGTACTTC	CASRQQGDSSSEQYF
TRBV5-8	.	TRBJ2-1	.	TGTGCCAGCAGCTCTATAGCGCCCTCCTACAATGAGCAGTTCTTC	CASSSIAPSYNEQFF
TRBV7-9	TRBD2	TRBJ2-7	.	TGTGCCAGCAGCTTAGCCCTAGCGGGAGTAGGCTACGAGCAGTACTTC	CASSLALAGVGYEQYF
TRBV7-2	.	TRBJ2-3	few	TGTGCCAGCAGCTCCGGACGGGGAGATACGCAGTATTTT	CASSSGRGDTQYF
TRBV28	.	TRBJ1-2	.	TGTGCCAGCAGTTTCGGGGAGTACTATGGCTACACCTTC	CASSFGEYYGYTF